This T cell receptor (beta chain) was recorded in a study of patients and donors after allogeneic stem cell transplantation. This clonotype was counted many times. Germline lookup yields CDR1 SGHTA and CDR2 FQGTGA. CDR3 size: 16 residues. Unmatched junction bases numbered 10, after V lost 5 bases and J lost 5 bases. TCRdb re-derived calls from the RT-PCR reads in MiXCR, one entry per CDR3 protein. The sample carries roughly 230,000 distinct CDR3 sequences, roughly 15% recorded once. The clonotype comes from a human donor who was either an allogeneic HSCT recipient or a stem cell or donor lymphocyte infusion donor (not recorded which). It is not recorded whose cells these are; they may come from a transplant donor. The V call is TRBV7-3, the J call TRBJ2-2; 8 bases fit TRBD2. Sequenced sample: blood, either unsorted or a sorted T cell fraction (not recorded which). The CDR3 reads CASSRTSQRGTGELFF. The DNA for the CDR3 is TGTGCCAGCAGCCGGACTAGCCAAAGAGGGACCGGGGAGCTGTTTTTT.